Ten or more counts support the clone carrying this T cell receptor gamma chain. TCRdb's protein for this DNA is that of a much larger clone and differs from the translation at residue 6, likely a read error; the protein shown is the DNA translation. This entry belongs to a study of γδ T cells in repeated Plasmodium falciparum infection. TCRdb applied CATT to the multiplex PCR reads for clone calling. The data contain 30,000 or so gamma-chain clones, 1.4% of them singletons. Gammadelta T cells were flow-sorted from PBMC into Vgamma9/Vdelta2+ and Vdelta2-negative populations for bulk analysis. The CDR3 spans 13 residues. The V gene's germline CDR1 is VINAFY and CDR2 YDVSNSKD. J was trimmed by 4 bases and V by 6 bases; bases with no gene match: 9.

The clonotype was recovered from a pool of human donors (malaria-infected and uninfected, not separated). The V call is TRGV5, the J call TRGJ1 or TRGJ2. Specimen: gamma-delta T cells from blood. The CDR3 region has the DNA TGTGCCACCTGGACCCAACGGTATTATAAGAAACTCTTT. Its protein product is CATWTQRYYKKLF.